The rows below give T cell receptor beta chains drawn from one sample of a study of cytotoxic CD8 clonotypes in ibrutinib-treated CLL. Here immunoSEQ multiplex PCR was the method, and the copy in TCRdb shows in-frame clones only, minus some. The sample holds roughly 170,000 clones; around 80% are singletons and the top ten take roughly 4.5%. Sequenced here: PBMCs, sampled after 24 months of ibrutinib treatment. The receptor source for this set is a human donor with chronic lymphocytic leukemia. CDR3s include the opening cysteine and the closing phenylalanine or tryptophan. The D gene is left open where the match is weak. Clone size is given for some rows only: seen once, a few or many times, or a class if the clone is expanded.

D	V	size	J	CDR3	DNA
-	TRBV4-3	few	TRBJ2-7	CASSQEARHPRRAYEQYF	TGCGCCAGCAGCCAAGAAGCTCGACATCCCCGTCGGGCCTACGAGCAGTACTTC
-	TRBV7-2	once	TRBJ1-1	CASRQDRNTEAFF	TGTGCCAGCAGGCAGGACAGAAACACTGAAGCTTTCTTT
-	TRBV6-5	-	TRBJ1-1	CASSYSESTEAFF	TGTGCCAGCAGTTACTCGGAGAGCACTGAAGCTTTCTTT
-	TRBV30	-	TRBJ1-3	CAWRGLVAEAGNTIYF	TGTGCCTGGAGAGGACTAGTAGCGGAAGCTGGAAACACCATATATTTT
TRBD2	TRBV11-2	-	TRBJ2-7	CASSLRLATYEQYF	TGTGCCAGCAGCCTCCGACTAGCGACATACGAGCAGTACTTC
TRBD1	TRBV6-6	few	TRBJ2-3	CASRRQGGTDTQYF	TGTGCCAGCAGGCGACAGGGAGGCACAGATACGCAGTATTTT
TRBD2	TRBV13	-	TRBJ2-1	CASSPRTSGSLNEQFF	TGTGCCAGCAGCCCTCGGACTAGCGGGAGTCTAAATGAGCAGTTCTTC
-	TRBV19	-	TRBJ2-3	CASSMGNRGDTDTQYF	TGTGCCAGTAGTATGGGGAACCGCGGAGACACAGATACGCAGTATTTT
TRBD1	TRBV7-9	few	TRBJ2-5	CASSPAGQGVETQYF	TGTGCCAGCAGCCCAGCTGGACAGGGCGTAGAGACCCAGTACTTC
-	TRBV28	-	TRBJ2-2	CASSSPPLAGALGELFF	TGTGCCAGCAGTTCACCCCCCTTGGCAGGGGCGTTGGGGGAGCTGTTTTTT
TRBD2	TRBV4-3	-	TRBJ2-7	CASSQGLGVAGSYEQYF	TGCGCCAGCAGCCAAGGGCTGGGAGTAGCGGGTTCCTACGAGCAGTACTTC
TRBD1	TRBV9	-	TRBJ2-3	CASSSRQGGTDTQYF	TGTGCCAGCAGCAGCAGACAGGGGGGCACAGATACGCAGTATTTT
TRBD2	TRBV6-5	-	TRBJ2-5	CASSGTIKETQYF	TGTGCCAGCAGCGGGACTATAAAAGAGACCCAGTACTTC
-	TRBV18	-	TRBJ2-2	CASSPGSGELFF	TGTGCCAGCTCACCAGGCTCCGGGGAGCTGTTTTTT
-	TRBV7-3	-	TRBJ2-1	CASSLSGSQFF	TGTGCCAGCAGCTTATCCGGATCGCAGTTCTTC
-	TRBV20-1	-	TRBJ2-1	CSARVGTPEFF	TGCAGTGCTAGAGTAGGCACACCGGAGTTCTTC
TRBD2	TRBV7-2	-	TRBJ2-7	CASSLAGGTSGIYEQYF	TGTGCCAGCAGCTTAGCGGGCGGGACTAGCGGTATCTACGAGCAGTACTTC
-	TRBV7-9	-	TRBJ2-7	CASSQGRTEQYF	TGTGCCAGCAGCCAGGGGAGGACCGAGCAGTACTTC
TRBD1	TRBV30	-	TRBJ1-5	CAWSLRTGGRQPQHF	TGTGCCTGGAGTCTTCGGACAGGGGGCCGACAGCCCCAGCATTTT
TRBD1	TRBV7-8	once	TRBJ2-7	CASNTQTGPIYEQYF	TGTGCCAGCAACACCCAGACAGGGCCCATCTACGAGCAGTACTTC
-	TRBV11-2	-	TRBJ1-2	CASSLDRGRSYGYTF	TGTGCCAGCAGCTTAGATCGGGGGCGAAGCTATGGCTACACCTTC
TRBD1	TRBV9	-	TRBJ1-1	CASSVGGQGAWGTEAFF	TGTGCCAGCAGCGTAGGGGGACAGGGGGCGTGGGGCACTGAAGCTTTCTTT
-	TRBV7-8	-	TRBJ2-5	CASSLSRGGETQYF	TGTGCCAGCAGCTTATCCAGGGGCGGAGAGACCCAGTACTTC
-	TRBV9	-	TRBJ2-1	CASSVSAGLGYNEQFF	TGTGCCAGCAGCGTATCGGCGGGGTTGGGATACAATGAGCAGTTCTTC
TRBD2	TRBV30	-	TRBJ2-3	CAWTPSGSPTDTQYF	TGTGCCTGGACCCCTAGCGGGAGTCCAACAGATACGCAGTATTTT
TRBD1	TRBV18	-	TRBJ2-1	CASTKGTGGYNEQFF	TGTGCCAGCACAAAGGGGACAGGGGGTTACAATGAGCAGTTCTTC
-	TRBV2	-	TRBJ2-3	CASRKLEITDTQYF	TGTGCCAGCAGAAAACTAGAGATCACAGATACGCAGTATTTT